The rows below give T cell receptor beta chains drawn from one sample of a study of CD8+ T cells in alopecia areata. Sequencing was performed with immunoSEQ multiplex PCR; in TCRdb, only in-frame clones are kept and a portion is missing. There are fewer than 2,000 clones in the sample; roughly 77% occur only once, and approximately 6.1% lies in the top ten. The sample was skin, taken at week 44, from a patient treated with tofacitinib. These receptors were obtained from a human donor with alopecia areata. Both conserved end residues are trimmed from each CDR3.

v_gene	j_gene	CDR3aa
TRBV18	TRBJ2-3	ASSGGGAGADTQY
TRBV4-3	TRBJ2-1	ASSQVAGQGYNEQF
TRBV14	TRBJ2-1	ASSSYAEQF
TRBV7-9	TRBJ1-2	ASSPTRLEGYGYT
TRBV30	TRBJ2-5	AWSITETQY
TRBV5-6	TRBJ2-3	ASSIQGATDTQY
TRBV7-4	TRBJ1-1	ASSSLDRGGGYTEAF
TRBV14	TRBJ2-1	ASSQSSPYNEQF
TRBV27	TRBJ2-7	ASSPLGSGGGSVEQY
TRBV7-2	TRBJ2-3	ASSPWGAGTQY
TRBV7-2	TRBJ2-3	ASSLTGVHGGDTQY
TRBV6-5	TRBJ1-6	ASSYDRGGSPLH
TRBV29-1	TRBJ2-3	SAEGQGVSDTQY
TRBV7-2	TRBJ1-2	ASSFDREGYGYT
TRBV19	TRBJ1-2	ASVSGAGGYT
TRBV11-2	TRBJ2-6	ASSLGDLLANVLT
TRBV5-6	TRBJ2-3	ASSLTGTDTQY
TRBV5-1	TRBJ1-4	ASSLAAGATNEKLF
TRBV5-4	TRBJ1-2	ATKRGTMEGYT
TRBV2	TRBJ2-3	ASSDRASGDTQY
TRBV5-1	TRBJ1-1	ASTLQGRGTEAF
TRBV29-1	TRBJ2-5	SVTRGGETQY
TRBV18	TRBJ2-3	ASSPGTSGGPGTDTQY
TRBV5-7	TRBJ2-6	ASESTLAYKSRANVLT
TRBV7-9	TRBJ2-7	ASSLTNPPESSYEQY
TRBV7-2	TRBJ1-5	ASSSVVRNGNQPQH
TRBV27	TRBJ1-5	ASSLQGANQPQH
TRBV4-3	TRBJ2-5	ASSPEANLETQY
TRBV29-1	TRBJ1-2	SVDQQGSGYGYT
TRBV29-1	TRBJ1-2	SGKLGQGQYGYT
TRBV6-6	TRBJ2-1	ASRTGVGNEQF
TRBV15	TRBJ2-7	ATSRDLAGGPVGEQY
TRBV11-2	TRBJ2-3	ASSFGGDTQY
TRBV2	TRBJ2-7	ASSARLGQGEGYEQY
TRBV27	TRBJ1-5	ASSPRTAAGNQPQH
TRBV20-1	TRBJ1-1	SARAATEAF
TRBV9	TRBJ1-6	ASSAALEASPLH
TRBV28	TRBJ1-2	ASSPGTGVYGYT
TRBV19	TRBJ1-1	ASSIDRARGTEAF